Following are 8 T cell receptor beta chains from one sample sequenced in a study of CD8 T cells in Susac syndrome. RNA amounts of roughly 0.45 to 1 ug underwent reverse transcription with random hexamers. Each CDR3 protein gets one entry after TCRdb re-called the immunoSEQ multiplex PCR reads with MiXCR. Among about 90,000 distinct CDR3 sequences, 96% were seen once, and the ten largest hold more than 0.55%. Sequencing was done on a sample of CD8+ T cells from PBMCs. These receptors were taken from a human donor with Susac syndrome.

This clonotype showed up just once. The J gene is TRBJ1-1, the V gene TRBV27; unclear D gene. Germline loops: CDR1 MNHEY, CDR2 SMNVEV (reference sequence). Trimming took off 5 bases at V and 0 bases at J, with 10 bases between the two ends. There are 14 residues in the CDR3. This chain's CDR3 is CASSRNGLNTEAFF. The CDR3 DNA sequence: TGTGCCAGCAGTAGGAATGGGCTGAACACTGAAGCTTTCTTT.

This chain joins TRBV30 and TRBJ2-5; D is perhaps TRBD2 (7 bases). This CDR3 region has 13 residues. With 4 bases removed from V and 2 bases from J, the gap between germline ends came to 11 bases. The V gene's germline CDR1 is GTSNPN and CDR2 SVGIG (reference sequence). CDR3 amino acids: CAWTGDYQETQYF. The CDR3 DNA sequence: TGTGCCTGGACAGGGGACTATCAAGAGACCCAGTACTTC.

V gene TRBV15 combines with J gene TRBJ2-1, with 10 bases identical to TRBD2. CDR1 is LNHNV, CDR2 YYDKDF, per germline (reference sequence). The J segment lost 13 bases and the V segment lost 1 base, leaving 4 bases of the junction unmatched. The CDR3 loop spans 13 amino acids. The CDR3 protein is CATSRALAGGQFF. CDR3 DNA: TGTGCCACCAGCAGAGCTTTAGCGGGGGGACAGTTCTTC. Variable domain in full (rest from reference TRBV15 and TRBJ2-1): DAMVIQNPRYQVTQFGKPVTLSCSQTLNHNVMYWYQQKSSQAPKLLFHYYDKDFNNEADTPDNFQSRRPNTSFCFLDIRSPGLGDTAMYLCATSRALAGGQFFGPGTRLTVL.

This clonotype was recorded once. This chain links TRBV5-4 with TRBJ1-6, with 11 bases lining up with TRBD1. The CDR3 consists of 15 residues. The germline gives CDR1 SGHNT, CDR2 YYREEE (reference sequence). V lost 2 bases, J lost 9 bases, and 4 bases stayed unmatched. CDR3 coding DNA: TGTGCCAGCAGCTTAGCGGACAGGGGGCTTTCACCCCTCCACTTT. Its protein is CASSLADRGLSPLHF.

This clonotype was seen a single time. This chain uses TRBV5-1 with TRBJ1-2; 10 bases are a match to TRBD1. CDR1 and CDR2 (germline): SGHRS, YFSETQ. With V trimmed by 0 bases and J by 6 bases, 2 bases remained unmatched. The CDR3 consists of 14 residues. CDR3 amino acids: CASSLGGQGDGYTF. CDR3 DNA sequence: TGCGCCAGCAGCTTGGGCGGACAGGGGGATGGCTACACCTTC.

The chain employs TRBV10-3 and TRBJ2-1, with 10 bases matching TRBD1. Looked up from germline, CDR1 is ENHRY and CDR2 is SYGVKD. The V gene end was trimmed by 2 bases and the J gene end by 8 bases; junction bases not matched to a gene: 0. CDR3 length equals 13 residues. For the CDR3, the DNA is TGTGCCATCAGTGAGGGGACAGGGGATGAGCAGTTCTTC. Its translation is CAISEGTGDEQFF.

V and J are TRBV29-1 and TRBJ2-1; 7 bases map to TRBD2. Germline V gene sequence: CDR1 SQVTM, CDR2 ANQGSEA. There are 14 residues in the CDR3. Trimming removed 7 bases from V and 4 bases from J; junction bases left unmatched: 10. The chain's CDR3 is CSGTRSGLYNEQFF. The CDR3 coding sequence is TGCAGCGGGACCCGTAGCGGGTTGTACAATGAGCAGTTCTTC.

J is TRBJ2-1 and V is TRBV14; D gene uncertain. The V end was cut by 1 base, the J end by 6 bases, with 7 bases between. This CDR3 comprises 13 residues. The germline gives CDR1 SGHDN, CDR2 FVKESK. The CDR3 nucleotides read TGTGCCAGCAGCCAAGTTCTGGGCAATGAGCAGTTCTTC. This codes for CASSQVLGNEQFF.